This T cell receptor beta chain was recorded in a study of post-analysis software for immune sequencing data. Study-level results: Controls had lower frequencies than patients of 4 or 5 TRBV segments, which included TRBV5-6, TRBV5-1 and TRBV20-1.

Built from TCR beta cDNA, the libraries had unique molecular identifiers in them. Between about 1 and 10 million T cells gave rise to some 470,000 cDNA molecules. TCRdb recomputed calls from the PCR reads with MiXCR, one row per CDR3 protein. Seen here are hundreds of thousands of distinct CDR3 sequences, roughly 27% observed once, and the top ten hold roughly 0.54%. The CDR3 has 14 amino acids. V lost 10 bases to trimming and J lost 0 bases, with 13 bases between them. With respect to this clonotype: Its matching antigen is unknown.

The chain couples TRBV12-3 or TRBV12-4 to TRBJ1-5; D not certain. Sequenced material: blood. The sequence was obtained from a girl between 5 and 17 years old with multiple sclerosis. This chain's CDR3 is CATSSGSSNQPQHF. The CDR3 DNA reads as TGTGCCACCAGCAGTGGATCTAGCAATCAGCCCCAGCATTTT.